This T cell receptor beta chain was retrieved from a study of Ad26.COV2.S vaccination and SARS-CoV-2 variants. Treatment given: around 19 received Ad26.COV2.S at low or high dose, single or two shots; five or six received placebo; per-sample allocation not given. It was on day 63 after the first vaccine or placebo injection that samples were taken. The data were produced by immunoSEQ multiplex PCR, yet TCRdb's version contains in-frame clones alone and is incomplete. The sample includes under 550,000 clones, more than 80% of them seen just once. This sequence was found in a person aged 18-60 years who received the Ad26.COV2.S COVID-19 vaccine or a placebo. The sequenced sample was peripheral blood, obtained in a trial of Ad26.COV2.S vaccine versus placebo.

This CDR3 reads CASSQVSSASTDTQYF. CDR3 DNA sequence: TGTGCCAGCAGCCAAGTTTCTAGCGCCAGCACAGATACGCAGTATTTT. The chain links TRBV3-1 (or the pseudogene TRBV3-2) to TRBJ2-3; the D gene is possibly TRBD2 (6 bases). This CDR3 is built from 16 residues. V lost 1 base and J lost 0, with 11 bases in between. Looked up from germline, CDR1 is LGHDT and CDR2 is YNNKEL (reference sequence).